This entry lists 18 T cell receptor beta chains sequenced from one sample in a study of radiotherapy plus CTLA-4 blockade in lung cancer. Only in-frame clones appear in the TCRdb table, and some are missing; sequencing was by immunoSEQ multiplex PCR. This sample carries 90,000 or so clones, about four fifths of them seen once, and the ten largest clones take 0.84%. The sample here was peripheral blood, taken from a patient treated with radiotherapy plus ipilimumab. Source of these receptors: a human donor with non-small cell lung cancer who had stable disease on radiotherapy plus ipilimumab.

The count of this clone is one. The V call is TRBV10-2, the J call TRBJ1-2; 10 bases agree with TRBD1. V shed 6 bases, J shed 10 bases, and the junction held 11 bases outside the gene matches. CDR3 length: 14 residues. Germline V gene sequence: CDR1 WSHSY, CDR2 SAAADI. CDR3 nucleotide sequence: TGCGCCAGCAGCTTAAACGTCGGGACAGGGGACTACACCTTC. Encoded protein: CASSLNVGTGDYTF.

This chain joins TRBV7-8 and TRBJ1-5; no definite D call. V dropped 8 bases and J dropped 7 bases, with 15 bases sitting between them. The CDR3 has 13 residues. Germline V gene data show CDR1 as SGHVS and CDR2 as FQNEAQ. The CDR3 region is CASGGGAQQPQHF. The CDR3, as DNA: TGTGCCAGCGGAGGTGGAGCCCAACAGCCCCAGCATTTT.

The gene calls are TRBV6-6 and TRBJ2-7; D gene ambiguous. This CDR3 spans 12 amino acids. Germline values: CDR1 MNHNY, CDR2 SVGAGI (reference sequence). V lost 4 bases, J lost 4 bases, and 8 bases lay in between. The chain's CDR3 is CASSFDFYEQYF. The CDR3 DNA follows: TGTGCCAGCAGTTTCGACTTTTACGAGCAGTACTTC.

The chain is built from TRBV10-3 and TRBJ2-7, with 10 bases fitting TRBD1. CDR3 size: 15 residues. Germline assignment: CDR1 ENHRY and CDR2 SYGVKD. J was trimmed by 2 bases and V by 7 bases; bases with no gene match: 8. The CDR3 DNA follows: TGTGCCATCACCCAAGACGGGACAGGGGCCTACGAGCAGTACTTC. Encoded protein: CAITQDGTGAYEQYF.

The V gene is TRBV27, the J gene TRBJ1-2; 9 bases match TRBD1. CDR3 size: 12 residues. Germline V lookup: CDR1 MNHEY, CDR2 SMNVEV (reference sequence). V shed 10 bases and J 8 bases; nucleotides not matched to a gene: 8. CDR3 sequence (DNA): TGTGCCACCAGGACAGGGGCGGGAGGCTACACCTTC. Encoded protein: CATRTGAGGYTF.

The V and J genes are TRBV5-8 and TRBJ2-7; 9 bases are a match to TRBD2. CDR1 is SGHTS, CDR2 YDEGEE, per germline. The V segment lost 2 bases and the J segment 1 base; nucleotides outside the gene matches: 4. This CDR3 region has 15 residues. This CDR3 is CASSLLAGVSYEQYF. The CDR3 nucleotides read TGTGCCAGCAGCTTACTAGCGGGCGTTTCCTACGAGCAGTACTTC. The complete variable domain, with remaining parts taken from reference TRBV5-8 and TRBJ2-7, reads EAGVTQSPTHLIKTRGQQATLRCSPISGHTSVYWYQQALGLGLQFLLWYDEGEERNRGNFPPRFSGRQFPNYSSELNVNALELEDSALYLCASSLLAGVSYEQYFGPGTRLTVT.

This chain links TRBV29-1 with TRBJ1-1; 9 nucleotides line up with TRBD1. From germline, CDR1 is SQVTM and CDR2 ANQGSEA. V trimming: 6 bases; J trimming: 5 bases; junction bases outside the gene matches: 19. This CDR3 spans 17 amino acids. For the CDR3, the DNA is TGCAGCGTCGAGTCCCCTGGACAGGGGTCGAGAGGGACTGAAGCTTTCTTT. It encodes CSVESPGQGSRGTEAFF.

The V and J genes are TRBV5-6 and TRBJ1-2, with D uncertain. The CDR3 has 12 residues. Trimming stripped 1 base from V and 2 bases from J, with 3 bases between. In germline, CDR1 is SGHDT, CDR2 YYEEEE. CDR3 amino acids: CASSLQNYGYTF. In DNA, the CDR3 is TGTGCCAGCAGCTTGCAAAACTATGGCTACACCTTC.

The V call is TRBV4-2, the J call TRBJ1-5; 7 bases agree with TRBD1. V trimming: 4 bases; J trimming: 5 bases; junction bases outside the gene matches: 8. Germline-derived CDR1 and CDR2 are LGHNA and YNFKEQ. The CDR3 sequence is 15 residues long. In DNA, the CDR3 is TGTGCCAGCAGCCCCAGGGGGGGAGTGGATCAGCCCCAGCATTTT. Residues: CASSPRGGVDQPQHF.

The CDR3 DNA sequence: TGCAGCGTTGAACGGGACGGGTCCTACGAGCAGTACTTC. Translating it yields CSVERDGSYEQYF. The chain links TRBV29-1 to TRBJ2-7; D assignment may be TRBD1 or TRBD2 (5 bases each). Germline assignment: CDR1 SQVTM and CDR2 ANQGSEA. The CDR3 covers 13 residues. V was pared by 2 bases and J by 1 base, with 9 bases between.

The chain recombines TRBV11-1 with TRBJ1-4; D is unresolved. Per the germline V gene, CDR1 is SGHAT and CDR2 is FQDESV (reference sequence). The CDR3 has 15 residues. V was clipped by 8 bases and J by 5 bases, with 18 bases between them. As DNA, the CDR3 is TGTGCCAGCCCAGAATACATAAAACGAAATGAAAAACTGTTTTTT. This gives the protein CASPEYIKRNEKLFF.

V usage is TRBV15 and J usage is TRBJ1-1, with 9 bases matching TRBD1. The trim removed 4 bases at V and 1 base at J, leaving 4 bases unmatched. This CDR3 has 15 amino acids. Germline V gene lookup returns CDR1 LNHNV and CDR2 YYDKDF (reference sequence). This CDR3 is CATSTRTGANTEAFF. Here the CDR3 DNA reads TGTGCCACCAGCACCCGGACAGGGGCGAACACTGAAGCTTTCTTT.

J is TRBJ1-1 and V is TRBV19; 10 nucleotides align to TRBD1. The CDR3 has 14 amino acids. Germline V CDR1 and CDR2: LNHDA, SQIVND (reference sequence). Trimming removed 3 bases from V and 4 bases from J; junction bases left unmatched: 2. CDR3 amino acids: CASSMGTGVTEAFF. The DNA for the CDR3 is TGTGCCAGTAGTATGGGGACAGGGGTCACTGAAGCTTTCTTT.

This clone was seen once. This rearrangement joins TRBV30 to TRBJ1-4; D may be TRBD1 (5 bases). CDR1 is GTSNPN, CDR2 SVGIG, per germline (reference sequence). Trimming took off 1 base at V and 8 bases at J, with 8 bases between the two ends. The CDR3 consists of 12 residues. DNA of the CDR3: TGTGCCTGGAGTGGGGGGAGCGAAAAACTGTTTTTT. Protein sequence: CAWSGGSEKLFF.

The chain employs TRBV7-9 and TRBJ2-7; perhaps TRBD2 as D (6 bases). The CDR3 sequence is 14 residues long. Trimming shortened V by 4 bases and J by 0 bases, and 10 bases separated the two germline ends. Germline V gene data show CDR1 as SEHNR and CDR2 as FQNEAQ (reference sequence). CDR3 DNA sequence: TGTGCCAGCAGCTGGGGGAGGAGCTCCTACGAGCAGTACTTC. Translated: CASSWGRSSYEQYF.

The chain employs TRBV6-1 and TRBJ2-7, with D possibly TRBD1 on 6 matching bases. The CDR3 contains 13 residues. V lost 1 base and J lost 9, with 13 bases in between. In germline, CDR1 is MNHNS, CDR2 SASEGT. The CDR3 sequence is CASSEVRGRGQYF. The CDR3 region has the DNA TGTGCCAGCAGTGAAGTCAGGGGTCGCGGGCAGTACTTC.

This clone was recorded a few times. The V call is TRBV4-1, the J call TRBJ2-5, with D hard to call. V lost 0 bases, J lost 5 bases, and 4 bases lay in between. Germline CDR1 reads MGHRA; CDR2 reads YSYEKL. CDR3 size: 12 residues. Here the CDR3 reads CASSQDFETQYF. The CDR3 DNA is TGCGCCAGCAGCCAAGATTTTGAGACCCAGTACTTC.

The V call is TRBV5-1, the J call TRBJ2-2; 8 nucleotides match TRBD1. Germline trimming cut 2 bases from V and 6 bases from J; bases unmatched to any gene: 12. This CDR3 is built from 17 residues. Germline values: CDR1 SGHRS, CDR2 YFSETQ. The CDR3 DNA sequence: TGCGCCAGCAGCTTACCCGGGACAGGTCTCAACGCCGGGGAGCTGTTTTTT. It encodes CASSLPGTGLNAGELFF.